Reported below is one T cell receptor (beta chain). This clonotype was seen ten or more times. Its binding antigen is unknown. Base qualities are not provided; no much larger clone lies one nucleotide away. The sample's time point label, in plain terms: newly diagnosed GD, antithyroid drugs for less than 3 months. RNA was extracted from PBMCs in TRIzol for both TCR sequencing and RNA sequencing. Graves' disease was diagnosed according to American Thyroid Association guidelines. Recruitment of patients was carried out at an endocrinology department in Xi'an, China. Each patient gave roughly 8.4 milliliters of peripheral blood, collected in an EDTA anticoagulant tube. PBMCs were isolated by Ficoll Paque Plus density gradient separation without further T cell sorting. RNA quality was checked with an Agilent 2100 Bioanalyzer and agarose gel, and concentration with a NanoDrop 2000. The sample originates from a study of regulatory T cells in long-lasting Graves disease (dated by TCRdb to 2020 to 2022). In terms of the full investigation: Patients with newly diagnosed Graves' disease had been on antithyroid drugs for under 3 months. A total of some 33 samples were covered by TCR sequencing, comprising some 13 persistent and roughly 20 newly diagnosed Graves' disease patients. Persistent Graves' disease patients were compared with newly diagnosed Graves' disease patients by peripheral blood TCR sequencing and RNA sequencing. The study was registered as a clinical trial and conducted in China.

Overall study results and their limits: TRBV28, TRBJ1-2 and TRBJ2-5 were preferentially used in persistent disease, while TRBV20-1 and TRBJ2-1 were favored in newly diagnosed disease. More public clonotypes were shared among persistent patients (under 3,000) than among newly diagnosed patients (roughly 960). Lower TCR Shannon entropy and fewer highly expanded clones were observed in persistent Graves' disease patients than in newly diagnosed patients, which suggested clonal expansion. Sequencing and analysis were restricted to the TCR beta chain. The authors acknowledged the small sample size as a limitation that may reduce accuracy. Peripheral blood alone was examined, since thyroid tissue, which constituted the primary lesion, could not be accessed.

Deletion took 5 bases off V and 1 base off J, with a span of 14 bases between the germline ends. The CDR3 goes from the cysteine to the phenylalanine over 15 residues. The read is trimmed to its CDR3 DNA, 45 bases read in frame from base 1. From the germline V gene (reference sequence), CDR1 is SEHNR and CDR2 is FQNEAQ. Library generation was performed with multiplex PCR. The sequencer was an Illumina HiSeq 4000. iRepertoire HTBI primers and Arm-PCR amplification of CDR3 regions were used to construct TCR beta libraries. Before sequencing, the PCR products went through gel purification. In the paper's pipeline: Gene usage analysis of CDR3 amino acid clonotypes relied on the roughly 58 TRBV and 13 to 15 TRBJ segments identified across samples. COPE and FqMerger were used to merge the filtered high-quality paired reads into contigs. BLAST was used to align contigs to IMGT TRBV, TRBD and TRBJ reference genes, with CDR3 defined following IMGT. Highly expanded clones were defined as clonotypes with a frequency above 0.1%. Repertoire diversity was measured by Shannon entropy, and V-J evenness by the Gini coefficient. A clonotype was considered public if more than one individual shared it. TCRdb reanalyzed the raw reads on its own, using fastp at Q25 for trimming and MiXCR for clone calling, and kept in-frame beta chains. Merged by CDR3 protein, the rows form single entries marked with the most common genes and DNA. The V and J calls and clone size come from TCRdb's table, not from the authors' own analysis. Across this sample there are some 250,000 distinct CDR3 sequences, with roughly 21% seen only once. The top ten clones comprise approximately 15% of the sample.

The chain was built from TRBV7-9 and TRBJ1-1; the D gene cannot be resolved reliably. This TCR derives from a female donor with Graves disease. The sample in question was peripheral blood mononuclear cells (PBMCs), obtained at new diagnosis, from a patient treated with antithyroid drugs. In nucleotide form, the sequence is TGTGCCAGCAGCCCAACGGTTCCGGGGAACACTGAAGCTTTCTTT. This translates into CASSPTVPGNTEAFF.